The entry below describes one T cell receptor beta chain. No cognate antigen has been identified for it. Base qualities are missing; no much larger clone stands one base away. The listed sequencing device is Illumina HiSeq 1500. Through fastp at Q25 and MiXCR, TCRdb rebuilt clones from the public reads, retaining in-frame beta chains. Identical CDR3 proteins give one entry, which carries the most common genes and DNA. This sample comprises about 340,000 distinct CDR3 sequences, 25% to 35% of them detected only once. The ten largest clones represent 20% of the sample. The data are from a study of T cell repertoires in cytomegalovirus infection (dated by TCRdb to the late 2010s). Background for the entire study: Recently identified HLA-C-restricted CMV epitopes, whose presentation resists viral immunomodulation, were targeted by peptide stimulations together with well-studied HLA-B-restricted epitopes. Donor HLA type was relevant to the analysis, because carriage of CMV infection together with the matching HLA type was indicated by public TCR beta signatures.

Sample treatment or condition, as interpreted from the label and publication: in vitro stimulation with specific CMV peptide epitopes to enrich CMV-specific T cells. Spanning cysteine to phenylalanine, the CDR3 consists of 14 amino acids. Solely the CDR3 DNA is kept, with 42 bases framed from the first base. V lost 7 bases and J lost 8 bases; the stretch between them is 15 bases long. CDR1 and CDR2 are drawn from the germline V gene (reference sequence): MNHEY, SMNVEV. Study-level results and caveats: Carriers of CMV infection plus the relevant HLA type were discriminated by the cumulative frequency of public TCR beta family members in the study cohort and in an independent approximately 400-donor cohort. The ex vivo response was dominated by HLA-C-restricted CMV-specific TCR beta clonotypes, and the single most frequent clonotype in two of eight donors was supplied by these HLA-C-restricted clonotypes.

This sequence was found in a human donor in good health (CMV status not recorded). Some clones in this sample may be carry-over from other donors' samples. The chain joins TRBV27 to TRBJ1-6; matching of 5 bases hints at TRBD1 as the D gene. This specimen was cultured PBMCs, taken from culture after CMV antigen stimulation. CDR3 protein: CASTLWGSDSPLHF. The nucleotide sequence is TGTGCCAGCACCCTATGGGGCTCCGATTCACCCCTCCACTTT.